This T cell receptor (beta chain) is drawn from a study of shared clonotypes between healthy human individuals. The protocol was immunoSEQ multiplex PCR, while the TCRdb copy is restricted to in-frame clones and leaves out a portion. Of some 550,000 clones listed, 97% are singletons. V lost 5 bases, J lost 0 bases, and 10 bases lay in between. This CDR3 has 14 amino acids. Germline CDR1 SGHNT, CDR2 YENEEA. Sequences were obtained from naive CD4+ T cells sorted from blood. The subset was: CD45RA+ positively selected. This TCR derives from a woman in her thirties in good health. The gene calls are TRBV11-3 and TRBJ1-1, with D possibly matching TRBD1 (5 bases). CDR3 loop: CASSQGRLNTEAFF. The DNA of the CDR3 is TGTGCCAGCAGCCAGGGACGGTTGAACACTGAAGCTTTCTTT.